This T cell receptor (beta chain) derives from a study of control samples from healthy donors and cancer patients (dated by TCRdb to the early 2020s). Via the germline V gene (reference sequence), CDR1 is LNHNV and CDR2 YYDKDF. Ends trimmed: V by 3 bases, J by 5 bases; bases unmatched to a gene: 6. The CDR3 runs 14 residues from the cysteine to the phenylalanine. CDR3 DNA only is kept here, 42 bases in frame from base 1. Library prep was done by the immunoSEQ multiplex PCR assay. TCRdb took this table from immuneACCESS and kept in-frame rearrangements with V and J called. Such tables lack part of the clones; where checked against another copy, unresolved V genes explain under half of the gap, and the rest is unexplained. The table for this sample lists around 150,000 clones; 70% to 90% of them were counted only once. The biggest ten clones account for around 1.6% of the sample. About this clone itself: Its antigen target is currently unknown. No quality values exist for individual bases; no much larger clone is one base distant.

This receptor was taken from a man aged 18 to 35 in good health. The sequence links TRBV15 to TRBJ2-5, and 7 bases in between align with TRBD1. Input material: blood. The base sequence is TGTGCCACCAGCAGCGACAGGGTTGCGGAGACCCAGTACTTC. Its protein is CATSSDRVAETQYF.